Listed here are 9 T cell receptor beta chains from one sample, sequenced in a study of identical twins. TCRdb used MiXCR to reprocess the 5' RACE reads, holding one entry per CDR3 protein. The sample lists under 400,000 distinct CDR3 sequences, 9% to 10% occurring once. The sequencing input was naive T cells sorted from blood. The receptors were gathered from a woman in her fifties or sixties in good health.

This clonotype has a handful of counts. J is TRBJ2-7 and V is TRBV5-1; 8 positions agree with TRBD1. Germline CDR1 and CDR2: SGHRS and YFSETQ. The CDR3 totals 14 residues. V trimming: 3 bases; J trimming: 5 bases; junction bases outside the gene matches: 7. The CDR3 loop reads CASSSGQGANEQYF. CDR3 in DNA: TGCGCCAGCAGCTCAGGACAGGGTGCCAACGAGCAGTACTTC.

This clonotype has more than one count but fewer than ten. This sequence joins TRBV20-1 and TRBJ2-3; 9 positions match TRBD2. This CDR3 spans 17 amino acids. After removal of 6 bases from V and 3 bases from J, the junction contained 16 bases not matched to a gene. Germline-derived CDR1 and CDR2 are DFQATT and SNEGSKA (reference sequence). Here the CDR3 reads CSARSVSILAGTDTQYF. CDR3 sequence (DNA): TGCAGTGCCAGATCCGTTAGTATACTAGCGGGTACAGATACGCAGTATTTT.

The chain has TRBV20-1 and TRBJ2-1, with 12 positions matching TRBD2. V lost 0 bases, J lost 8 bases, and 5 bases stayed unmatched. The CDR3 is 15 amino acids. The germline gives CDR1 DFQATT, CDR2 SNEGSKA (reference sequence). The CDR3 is CSARDAASGRDEQFF. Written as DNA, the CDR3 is TGCAGTGCTAGAGATGCGGCTAGCGGGAGGGATGAGCAGTTCTTC.

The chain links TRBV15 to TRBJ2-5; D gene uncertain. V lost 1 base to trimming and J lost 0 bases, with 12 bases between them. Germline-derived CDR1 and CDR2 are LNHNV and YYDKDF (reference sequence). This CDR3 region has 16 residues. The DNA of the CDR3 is TGTGCCACCAGCAGAGTAGTCAGCTTGTACCAAGAGACCCAGTACTTC. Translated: CATSRVVSLYQETQYF. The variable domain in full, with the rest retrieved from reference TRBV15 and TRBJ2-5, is DAMVIQNPRYQVTQFGKPVTLSCSQTLNHNVMYWYQQKSSQAPKLLFHYYDKDFNNEADTPDNFQSRRPNTSFCFLDIRSPGLGDTAMYLCATSRVVSLYQETQYFGPGTRLLVL.

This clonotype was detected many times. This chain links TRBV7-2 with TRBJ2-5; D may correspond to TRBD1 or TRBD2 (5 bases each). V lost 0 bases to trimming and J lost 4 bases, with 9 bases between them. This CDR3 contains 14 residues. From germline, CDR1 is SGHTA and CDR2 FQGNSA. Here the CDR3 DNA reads TGTGCCAGCAGCTTAGCTCATGGGGGAGAGACCCAGTACTTC. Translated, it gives CASSLAHGGETQYF.

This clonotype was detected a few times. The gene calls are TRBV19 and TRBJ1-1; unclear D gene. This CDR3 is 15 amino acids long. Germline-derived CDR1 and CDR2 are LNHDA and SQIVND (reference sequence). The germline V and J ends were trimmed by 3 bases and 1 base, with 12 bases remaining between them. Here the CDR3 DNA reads TGTGCCAGTAGTATCTTGGATCAACCGAACACTGAAGCTTTCTTT. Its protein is CASSILDQPNTEAFF. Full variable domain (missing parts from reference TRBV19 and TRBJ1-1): DGGITQSPKYLFRKEGQNVTLSCEQNLNHDAMYWYRQDPGQGLRLIYYSQIVNDFQKGDIAEGYSVSREKKESFPLTVTSAQKNPTAFYLCASSILDQPNTEAFFGQGTRLTVV.

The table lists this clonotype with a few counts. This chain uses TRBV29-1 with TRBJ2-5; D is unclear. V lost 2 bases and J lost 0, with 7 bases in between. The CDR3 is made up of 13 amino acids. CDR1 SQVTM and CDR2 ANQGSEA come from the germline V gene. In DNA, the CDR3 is TGCAGCGTTGAACCAGGCTACCAAGAGACCCAGTACTTC. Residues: CSVEPGYQETQYF.

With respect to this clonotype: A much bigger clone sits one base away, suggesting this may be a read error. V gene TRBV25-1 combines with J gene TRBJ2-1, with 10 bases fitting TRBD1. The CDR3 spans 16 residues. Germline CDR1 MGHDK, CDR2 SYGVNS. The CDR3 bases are TGTGCCAGCAGGAGCCCCCCGGGACAGGGGTTTAATGAGCAGTTATTC. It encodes CASRSPPGQGFNEQLF.

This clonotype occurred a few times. The CDR3 region has the DNA TGTGCCAGCAGTCTCGGCGGCGCTGGCGGGGTGGCCCAGCATTTT. It encodes CASSLGGAGGVAQHF. The V and J genes are TRBV12-3 or TRBV12-4 and TRBJ1-5; D is undetermined. Trimming shortened V by 5 bases and J by 11 bases, and 22 bases separated the two germline ends. The CDR3 contains 15 residues.